The 27 T cell receptor beta chains given below trace back to one sample, sequenced in a study of T cell repertoires in cytomegalovirus infection. TCRdb re-called the reads with MiXCR, one entry per CDR3 protein. The sample gives roughly 280,000 distinct CDR3 sequences, around 20% of which show up once; approximately 20% is in the top ten. No antigen has been identified for these receptors. The sequenced sample was cultured PBMCs, obtained from culture after CMV antigen stimulation. The receptors stem from a human donor in good health (CMV status not recorded). Some clones in this sample may be carry-over from other donors' samples.

The chain couples TRBV18 to TRBJ1-5; D ambiguous. The CDR3 is 14 residues long. V was trimmed by 2 bases and J by 5 bases, leaving 10 bases between them. Germline V gene sequence: CDR1 KGHSH, CDR2 LQKENI. The CDR3 DNA reads TGTGCCAGCTCACCAGGCGGTGGCGATCAGCCCCAGCATTTT. Protein: CASSPGGGDQPQHF.

The V call is TRBV12-3 or TRBV12-4, the J call TRBJ2-3; 7 nucleotides agree with TRBD2. Germline trimming cut 8 bases from V and 9 bases from J; bases unmatched to any gene: 8. CDR3 length: 12 residues. In DNA, the CDR3 is TGTGCCAGCTCCCAAACTAGCGACACGCAGTATTTT. It encodes CASSQTSDTQYF.

The chain is built from TRBV18 and TRBJ1-4; D remains ambiguous. Germline CDR1 reads KGHSH; CDR2 reads LQKENI. Trimming stripped 3 bases from V and 5 bases from J, with 10 bases between. CDR3 length equals 14 residues. CDR3 in amino acids: CASSPQQKNEKLFF. Written as DNA, the CDR3 is TGTGCCAGCTCACCCCAGCAAAAGAATGAAAAACTGTTTTTT.

The rearrangement uses TRBV10-3 and TRBJ1-2; D is perhaps TRBD1 (6 bases). Germline CDR1 reads ENHRY; CDR2 reads SYGVKD. V was pared by 3 bases and J by 12 bases, with 17 bases between. The CDR3 covers 13 residues. CDR3 nucleotide sequence: TGTGCCATCAGTGACTCGATACGGGACATTAACACCTTC. Amino acids: CAISDSIRDINTF.

This clonotype was seen repeatedly, ten times or more. The chain couples TRBV7-2 to TRBJ1-2; 7 bases are a match to TRBD1. The CDR3 extends over 15 amino acids. Germline V gives CDR1 SGHTA, CDR2 FQGNSA. J lost 0 bases, V lost 5 bases, and 6 bases had no gene match. The CDR3 nucleotides read TGTGCCAGCAGCACACGACAGGGTTCTAACTATGGCTACACCTTC. It specifies CASSTRQGSNYGYTF.

The chain links TRBV12-3 or TRBV12-4 to TRBJ2-3; weak D call: TRBD2 (5 bases). The V end lost 4 bases, the J end lost 0 bases, and 8 bases lay between the germline ends. The CDR3 runs 14 residues. The CDR3 reads CASSWIASTDTQYF. CDR3 DNA: TGTGCCAGCAGTTGGATAGCGAGCACAGATACGCAGTATTTT.

V and J are TRBV4-1 and TRBJ2-4, with D uncertain. The CDR3 length is 13 residues. Germline CDR1 is MGHRA and CDR2 is YSYEKL. V was pared by 4 bases and J by 8 bases, with 12 bases between. In DNA form, the CDR3 reads TGCGCCAGCAGCCTTTCACACGTGGACATTCAGTACTTC. Protein product: CASSLSHVDIQYF.

The sample holds one count of this clonotype. The rearrangement joins TRBV7-3 to TRBJ2-2, with 11 bases identical to TRBD2. Germline CDR1 SGHTA, CDR2 FQGTGA. V dropped 2 bases and J dropped 4; count of bases not matched to a gene: 12. There are 19 residues in the CDR3. The CDR3: CASSLRSTSGRPGTGELFF. For the CDR3, the DNA is TGTGCCAGCAGCTTACGATCCACTAGCGGGAGACCGGGCACCGGGGAGCTGTTTTTT.

The rearrangement joins TRBV7-9 to TRBJ2-1; 11 bases line up with TRBD2. The J segment lost 4 bases and the V segment lost 3 bases, leaving 5 bases of the junction unmatched. This CDR3 is 16 amino acids long. Germline CDR1 SEHNR, CDR2 FQNEAQ (reference sequence). CDR3 residues: CASSFSGRALYNEQFF. The CDR3 nucleotides read TGTGCCAGCAGCTTTAGCGGGAGGGCCTTGTACAATGAGCAGTTCTTC.

V gene TRBV29-1 combines with J gene TRBJ1-2; D perhaps matches TRBD1 (6 bases). The CDR3 covers 12 residues. The V and J ends lost 6 bases and 2 bases respectively, with 10 bases between them. The germline CDR1 and CDR2 sequences are SQVTM and ANQGSEA. CDR3 sequence: CSVNQGNYGYTF. The CDR3 region has the DNA TGCAGCGTGAATCAGGGGAACTATGGCTACACCTTC.

This clonotype was seen only a few times. This rearrangement joins TRBV10-2 to TRBJ2-7, with a tentative D call TRBD2 (6 bases). The V end was cut by 2 bases, the J end by 3 bases, with 11 bases between. The CDR3 loop spans 14 amino acids. CDR1 is WSHSY and CDR2 is SAAADI in the germline V gene. The CDR3 nucleotides read TGCGCCAGCAGTGAGATGGGACTTTACTACGAGCAGTACGTC. This gives the protein CASSEMGLYYEQYV.

This clonotype was detected ten times or more. The chain links TRBV27 to TRBJ2-1, with D perhaps TRBD2 (6 bases). The CDR3 consists of 13 residues. The V gene lost 3 bases and the J gene lost 5 bases, with 8 bases spanning the gap. Per the germline V gene, CDR1 is MNHEY and CDR2 is SMNVEV (reference sequence). CDR3 in DNA: TGTGCCAGCAGTTTGTGGAGGGACAATGAGCAGTTCTTC. It translates to CASSLWRDNEQFF.

In its sample, this clonotype was seen a few times. The chain joins TRBV7-2 to TRBJ2-3; D ambiguous. V shed 7 bases and J shed 0 bases, with 14 bases lying between them. The CDR3 length is 15 residues. CDR1 and CDR2 (germline): SGHTA, FQGNSA. CDR3 sequence reads: CASTPWGSSTDTQYF. CDR3 coding DNA: TGTGCCAGCACCCCTTGGGGTTCTAGCACAGATACGCAGTATTTT.

The chain recombines TRBV7-4 with TRBJ2-3; TRBD2 aligns across 7 bases. The germline V gene has CDR1 SGHVT and CDR2 SQSDAQ. This CDR3 has 14 amino acids. V shed 11 bases, J shed 0 bases, and the junction held 8 bases outside the gene matches. CDR3 sequence reads: CAVRAGTSTDTQYF. In nucleotides, the CDR3 is TGTGCCGTCCGAGCGGGGACTAGCACAGATACGCAGTATTTT.

The gene calls are TRBV11-3 and TRBJ2-3, with 9 positions matching TRBD2. The CDR3 consists of 14 residues. Germline assignment: CDR1 SGHNT and CDR2 YENEEA. V lost 9 bases, J lost 4 bases, and 8 bases stayed unmatched. The DNA for the CDR3 is TGTGCCAGTCAGGGGCTAGCGGGATCAGATACGCAGTATTTT. Its protein product is CASQGLAGSDTQYF.

The genes are TRBV29-1 and TRBJ1-5; 8 nucleotides match TRBD1. From germline, CDR1 is SQVTM and CDR2 ANQGSEA. The CDR3 runs to 13 residues. J was trimmed by 7 bases and V by 5 bases; bases with no gene match: 7. CDR3 in amino acids: CSVLGQVGQPQHF. DNA for the CDR3: TGCAGCGTTCTGGGACAGGTAGGACAGCCCCAGCATTTT.

The gene calls are TRBV30 and TRBJ1-2, with unresolved D. V lost 4 bases to trimming and J lost 3 bases, with 6 bases between them. Germline V gene data show CDR1 as GTSNPN and CDR2 as SVGIG (reference sequence). The CDR3 consists of 11 residues. The CDR3 bases are TGTGCCTGGACGAGTCACTATGGCTACACCTTC. The encoded protein is CAWTSHYGYTF. The complete variable domain, with remaining parts taken from reference TRBV30 and TRBJ1-2, reads SQTIHQWPATLVQPVGSPLSLECTVEGTSNPNLYWYRQAAGRGLQLLFYSVGIGQISSEVPQNLSASRPQDRQFILSSKKLLLSDSGFYLCAWTSHYGYTFGSGTRLTVV.

The J gene is TRBJ2-7, the V gene TRBV10-3, with D perhaps matching TRBD1 or TRBD2 (5 bases each). From germline, CDR1 is ENHRY and CDR2 SYGVKD. The CDR3 has 14 amino acids. V lost 7 bases, J lost 0 bases, and 13 bases lay in between. In nucleotides, the CDR3 is TGTGCCATCACCCCGACCGGGGCCTCCTACGAGCAGTACTTC. Translated, it gives CAITPTGASYEQYF.

Details on this clonotype: This may be a read error, as it is one base from a much larger clone. The V call is TRBV12-3 or TRBV12-4, the J call TRBJ1-1; D gene unclear. This CDR3 has 13 residues. Here the CDR3 DNA reads TGTCCCAGCAGTTTTGAGGGGAACACTGAAGCTTTCTTT. The encoded protein is CPSSFEGNTEAFF.

The rearrangement uses TRBV12-3 or TRBV12-4 and TRBJ1-5; tentative D call: TRBD1 (5 bases). Trimming removed 5 bases from V and 7 bases from J, with 12 bases in between. The CDR3 contains 13 residues. The CDR3 nucleotides read TGTGCCAGCAGTCGACAGAAGGACCAGCCCCAGCATTTT. This gives the protein CASSRQKDQPQHF.

This sequence joins TRBV15 and TRBJ1-2, with a possible D match to TRBD1 (5 bases). CDR1 and CDR2 from the germline V gene are LNHNV and YYDKDF (reference sequence). The CDR3 runs to 15 residues. Trimming stripped 1 base from V and 0 bases from J, with 9 bases between. CDR3 loop: CATSRGRAPNYGYTF. The DNA for the CDR3 is TGTGCCACCAGCAGAGGCAGGGCACCTAACTATGGCTACACCTTC.

This clonotype has a handful of counts. The DNA for the CDR3 is TGTGCCAGCAGCGCCACCGGGACAGGGGGCGATGGCTACACCTTC. Residues: CASSATGTGGDGYTF. The V and J genes are TRBV7-2 and TRBJ1-2; 12 positions match TRBD1. Germline assignment: CDR1 SGHTA and CDR2 FQGNSA. The CDR3 spans 15 residues. V lost 5 bases and J lost 6; bases outside the gene matches: 7.

This chain connects TRBV4-3 to TRBJ1-2; no clear D. Trimming pared 0 bases from V and 9 bases from J, leaving 20 bases between. The CDR3 totals 16 residues. The germline gives CDR1 LGHNA, CDR2 YSLEER. CDR3 protein: CASSQDFGSGSGRYTF. The CDR3 DNA follows: TGCGCCAGCAGCCAAGATTTCGGCTCAGGATCTGGTCGCTACACCTTC.

V is TRBV3-1 and J is TRBJ2-2, with D unclear. The CDR3 sequence is 14 residues long. The germline CDR1 and CDR2 sequences are LGHDT and YNNKEL (reference sequence). Trimming left V 2 bases short and J 2 bases short, with 6 bases between. In nucleotides, the CDR3 is TGTGCCAGCAGCCAAACGGACAACACCGGGGAGCTGTTTTTT. Translating it yields CASSQTDNTGELFF.

This rearrangement joins TRBV7-6 to TRBJ2-7; tentatively, D is TRBD1 or TRBD2 (5 bases each). With 5 bases removed from V and 3 bases from J, the gap between germline ends came to 17 bases. This CDR3 has 15 residues. Germline CDR1 and CDR2: SGHVS and FNYEAQ. The CDR3 coding sequence is TGTGCCAGCAGCCCCGGGACCCTAACCCTCTACGAGCAGTACGTC. Translation: CASSPGTLTLYEQYV.

The chain recombines TRBV20-1 with TRBJ2-1, with TRBD2 as a possible D gene (6 bases). This CDR3 is 13 amino acids long. Germline V gives CDR1 DFQATT, CDR2 SNEGSKA (reference sequence). Trimming shortened V by 3 bases and J by 7 bases, and 13 bases separated the two germline ends. The CDR3: CSASGSKLNEQFF. The CDR3 nucleotides read TGCAGTGCTAGCGGGAGTAAGTTAAATGAGCAGTTCTTC.

This clonotype occurred a few times. The chain joins TRBV10-3 to TRBJ2-5; D is perhaps TRBD1 (5 bases). This CDR3 region has 14 residues. V dropped 8 bases and J dropped 0 bases, with 13 bases sitting between them. Germline CDR1 ENHRY, CDR2 SYGVKD. For the CDR3, the DNA is TGTGCCATCGGGGCGACCCTGTACCAAGAGACCCAGTACTTC. Translation: CAIGATLYQETQYF.